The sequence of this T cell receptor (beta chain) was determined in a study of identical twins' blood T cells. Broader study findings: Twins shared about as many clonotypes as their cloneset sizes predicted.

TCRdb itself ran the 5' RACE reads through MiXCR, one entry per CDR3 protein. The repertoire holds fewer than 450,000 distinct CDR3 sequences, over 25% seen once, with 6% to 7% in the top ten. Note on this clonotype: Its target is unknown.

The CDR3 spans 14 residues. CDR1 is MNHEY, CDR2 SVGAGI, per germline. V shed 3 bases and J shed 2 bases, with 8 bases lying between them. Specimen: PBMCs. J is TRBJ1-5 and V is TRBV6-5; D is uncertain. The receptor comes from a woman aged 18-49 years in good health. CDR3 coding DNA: TGTGCCAGCAGTTATAGGGTTGGCAATCAGCCCCAGCATTTT. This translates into CASSYRVGNQPQHF.